There are many counts of the clone carrying this TCR beta chain. Its antigen is not identified. The second PCR ran roughly 6 to 11 cycles with a sample-barcoded 5' primer and J-beta primers. The authors tagged each cDNA molecule using a template-switch adaptor with 12 random nucleotides. Each sample provided no less than 3 million CDR3-containing paired-end reads. TCRdb recomputed calls from the 5' RACE reads with MiXCR, one row per CDR3 protein. The sample records about 380,000 distinct CDR3 sequences, roughly half being singletons. These data are taken from a study of blood T cells in healthy people across ages. Whole-study context: Researchers report that template switching captured about one barcoded beta molecule per two T cells.

Losses at the gene ends were 5 bases for V and 6 bases for J; bases not matched to a gene: 6. CDR1 DFQATT and CDR2 SNEGSKA come from the germline V gene (reference sequence). The CDR3 is made up of 14 amino acids. Study-level results: Measured against age, TCR beta diversity per million T cells decreased in a roughly linear manner.

The sequenced sample consisted of blood. The TCR sequence derives from a man aged 55-75 years in good health. The rearrangement joins TRBV20-1 to TRBJ2-7; 14 bases match TRBD2. The CDR3 spells CSAPRTSGRFEQYF. In DNA form, the CDR3 reads TGCAGTGCTCCCCGGACTAGCGGGAGGTTCGAGCAGTACTTC.